This T cell receptor (beta chain) was retrieved from a study of blood T cell repertoires in COVID-19 (TCRdb year 2020). Background on the whole study: Samples covering the acute and convalescent phases of COVID-19 were provided by collaborators in the United States, Italy and Spain. A freely available public database, intended as a resource for researchers studying the immune response to SARS-CoV-2, is where the repertoires were released. The dataset comprised deeply sampled blood TCRbeta repertoires from subjects exposed to, actively infected with, or recovered from COVID-19. Samples were obtained from the ongoing ImmuneRACE study (first 160 participants) and from about 1,300 subjects provided by 6 global collaborators. Nearly every sample came with metadata listing a de-identified subject ID, COVID-19 status, age in years and sex. HLA class I and class II types, where available, came from metadata supplied by the sample provider rather than from assay-based typing. The prospective study material was composed of cDNA or gDNA derived from T cells, B-cell-depleted T cells, or PBMCs.

The germline V gene supplies CDR1 SGHTA and CDR2 FQGNSA. V is shortened by 5 bases, J by 1 base, and the region joining them spans 12 bases. Taken from cysteine to phenylalanine, the CDR3 has 15 residues. Solely the CDR3 DNA is kept, with 45 bases framed from the first base. TCRbeta CDR3 regions were amplified from genomic DNA using the immunoSEQ Assay, a bias-controlled multiplex PCR. The original pipeline was this. Within the assay, amplification of reference gene primers was used to estimate how many nucleated cells each sample contained. To quantify the absolute abundance of each unique TCRbeta CDR3 rearrangement, sequence reads were collapsed and filtered. For each sample, productive Simpson clonality was calculated as the square root of Simpson's diversity index across productive rearrangements. TCRdb's version of the immuneACCESS table is confined to in-frame rearrangements and falls short of the full clone set. An unresolved V gene accounts for under half of the shortfall where checked; the remainder is of unknown origin. V, J and clone size derive from that table, while D and trimming were established from the DNA sequence. For this sample there are approximately 350,000 clones; around 91% appear just once. The top ten hold less than 3.5% of the sample.

Another Seattle source contributed samples from volunteer blood donors who had recovered from COVID-19. Whole blood was collected in K2EDTA tubes by collaborating institutions according to the institutions' own protocols. For TCRbeta analysis, collaborator samples were shipped as frozen whole blood, as isolated PBMCs, or as DNA extracted from either sample type. The paper's findings and limits, for the study overall: Clinical and demographic metadata were provided uncurated, with the amount varying by source and participant.

In regard to this clone: The antigen it binds to is not known. Base qualities are not at hand, and no much larger clone is one base apart.

This receptor was taken from a woman younger than 35 who had recovered from COVID-19. The chain employs TRBV7-2 and TRBJ1-5; the D gene cannot be resolved reliably. Source material: peripheral blood. The sequenced DNA is TGTGCCAGCAGCCCCACGGGTGTAAGCAATCAGCCCCAGCATTTT. This encodes CASSPTGVSNQPQHF. Reference TRBV7-2 and TRBJ1-5 genes cover what lies past the CDR3, so the full variable domain is GAGVSQSPSNKVTEKGKDVELRCDPISGHTALYWYRQSLGQGLEFLIYFQGNSAPDKSGLPSDRFSAERTGGSVSTLTIQRTQQEDSAVYLCASSPTGVSNQPQHFGDGTRLSIL.